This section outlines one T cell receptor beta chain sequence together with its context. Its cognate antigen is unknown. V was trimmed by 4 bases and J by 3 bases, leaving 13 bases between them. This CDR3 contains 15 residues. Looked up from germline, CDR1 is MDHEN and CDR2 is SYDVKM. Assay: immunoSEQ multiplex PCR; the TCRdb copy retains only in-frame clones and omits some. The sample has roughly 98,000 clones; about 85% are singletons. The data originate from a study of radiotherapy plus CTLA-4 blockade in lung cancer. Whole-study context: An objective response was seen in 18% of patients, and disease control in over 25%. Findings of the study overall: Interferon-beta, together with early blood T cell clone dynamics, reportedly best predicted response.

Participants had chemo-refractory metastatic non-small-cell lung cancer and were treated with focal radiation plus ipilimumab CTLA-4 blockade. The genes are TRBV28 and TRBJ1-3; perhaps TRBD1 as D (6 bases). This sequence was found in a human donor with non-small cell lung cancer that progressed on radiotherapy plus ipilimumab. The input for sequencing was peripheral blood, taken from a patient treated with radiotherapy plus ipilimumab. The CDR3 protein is CASSWRGARGNTIYF. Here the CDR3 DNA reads TGTGCCAGCAGTTGGAGGGGGGCCCGTGGAAACACCATATATTTT.